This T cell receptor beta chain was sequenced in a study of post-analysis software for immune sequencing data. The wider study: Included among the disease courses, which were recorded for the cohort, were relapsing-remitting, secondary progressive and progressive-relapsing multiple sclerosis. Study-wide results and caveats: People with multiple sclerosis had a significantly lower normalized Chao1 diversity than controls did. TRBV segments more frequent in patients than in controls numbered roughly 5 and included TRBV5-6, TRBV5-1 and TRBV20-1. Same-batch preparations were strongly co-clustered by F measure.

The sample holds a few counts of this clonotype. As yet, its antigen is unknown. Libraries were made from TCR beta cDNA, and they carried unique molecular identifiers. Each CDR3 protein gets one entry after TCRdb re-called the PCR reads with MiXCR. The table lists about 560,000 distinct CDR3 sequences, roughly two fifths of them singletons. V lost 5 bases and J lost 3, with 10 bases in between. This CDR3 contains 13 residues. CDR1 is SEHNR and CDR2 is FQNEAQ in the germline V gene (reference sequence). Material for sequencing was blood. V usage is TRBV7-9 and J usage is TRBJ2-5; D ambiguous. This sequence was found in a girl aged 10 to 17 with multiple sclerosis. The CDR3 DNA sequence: TGTGCCAGCAGCCCGGTGGCTAAAGAGACCCAGTACTTC. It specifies CASSPVAKETQYF.